This is a list of T cell receptor beta chains from one sample in a study of shared clonotypes between healthy human individuals. Sequenced by immunoSEQ multiplex PCR; TCRdb stores in-frame clones only, minus some. The data contain millions of clones, roughly 94% of them seen just once; the ten biggest clones take up 0.1% to 0.15%. Sequences were obtained from naive CD4+ T cells sorted from blood. Receptors were obtained from a man between 18 and 29 years old in good health. Both conserved end residues are part of each CDR3. The D gene is left open where the match is weak. Only some rows state a clone size, as once, few, many or a class for expanded clones.

J gene | D gene | V gene | clone size | CDR3 protein | CDR3 DNA
TRBJ2-7 | - | TRBV21-1 | - | CASTPGWPSYEQYF | TGTGCCAGCACCCCCGGCTGGCCTTCCTACGAGCAGTACTTC
TRBJ2-3 | TRBD2 | TRBV5-1 | - | CASSLGLAKDTQYF | TGCGCCAGCAGCCTGGGACTAGCAAAAGATACGCAGTATTTT
TRBJ1-1 | TRBD1 | TRBV19 | - | CASSRDSLSTEAFF | TGTGCCAGTAGTAGGGACAGCCTGAGCACTGAAGCTTTCTTT
TRBJ1-5 | TRBD1 | TRBV28 | - | CASSRGQNNQPQHF | TGTGCCAGCAGCAGGGGACAGAACAATCAGCCCCAGCATTTT
TRBJ2-7 | - | TRBV5-8 | - | CASSLVGRGNSYEQYF | TGTGCCAGCAGCTTGGTGGGTCGGGGGAATTCCTACGAGCAGTACTTC
TRBJ1-2 | TRBD1 | TRBV27 | - | CASSLYRGHWGYTF | TGTGCCAGCAGTTTATACAGGGGGCACTGGGGCTACACCTTC
TRBJ2-1 | - | TRBV10-3 | - | CAISEDPNEQFF | TGTGCCATCAGTGAGGACCCCAATGAGCAGTTCTTC
TRBJ2-7 | - | TRBV6-1 | - | CASSEEGTRYEQYF | TGTGCCAGCAGTGAAGAAGGGACCCGTTACGAGCAGTACTTC
TRBJ2-7 | TRBD1 | TRBV11-3 | - | CASSQGQGSTYEQYF | TGTGCCAGCAGCCAAGGACAGGGAAGCACCTACGAGCAGTACTTC
TRBJ1-6 | - | TRBV6-1 | - | CASREMPNSPLHF | TGTGCCAGCAGGGAGATGCCAAATTCACCCCTCCACTTT
TRBJ2-1 | TRBD2 | TRBV11-2 | - | CASSLGNSGSSDEQFF | TGTGCCAGCAGCTTAGGTAATAGCGGGAGTAGTGATGAGCAGTTCTTC
TRBJ2-1 | TRBD2 | TRBV6-6 | - | CASSSLGREGYNEQFF | TGTGCCAGCAGCTCCCTTGGGCGGGAGGGGTACAATGAGCAGTTCTTC
TRBJ1-1 | - | TRBV4-1 | - | CASSPPTGDTEAFF | TGCGCCAGCAGCCCTCCGACAGGAGACACTGAAGCTTTCTTT
TRBJ2-7 | - | TRBV10-2 | - | CATLDRSYEQYF | TGCGCCACCCTGGATCGCTCCTACGAGCAGTACTTC
TRBJ1-6 | - | TRBV7-2 | - | CASSFPTGSYNSPLHF | TGTGCCAGCAGCTTCCCGACAGGCTCCTATAATTCACCCCTCCACTTT
TRBJ1-3 | - | TRBV4-2 | - | CASSPSRSESSGNTIYF | TGTGCCAGCAGCCCTTCCCGCTCAGAGAGCTCTGGAAACACCATATATTTT
TRBJ2-3 | - | TRBV30 | - | CASGVAGVDDTQYF | TGTGCCAGCGGAGTTGCAGGGGTAGACGATACGCAGTATTTT
TRBJ2-7 | TRBD2 | TRBV5-4 | once | CASSSGGGSYEQYF | TGTGCCAGCAGCTCGGGAGGGGGCTCCTACGAGCAGTACTTC
TRBJ2-2 | TRBD1 | TRBV5-1 | - | CASSGGTGPPGELFF | TGCGCCAGCAGCGGGGGGACAGGACCTCCCGGGGAGCTGTTTTTT
TRBJ2-7 | TRBD2 | TRBV25-1 | - | CASGLAGAYEQYF | TGTGCCAGCGGACTAGCGGGAGCCTACGAGCAGTACTTC
TRBJ1-2 | - | TRBV25-1 | - | CASSPGGGYTF | TGTGCCAGCAGTCCGGGGGGCGGCTACACCTTC
TRBJ2-5 | TRBD2 | TRBV5-1 | - | CASSLGLAGEETQYF | TGCGCCAGCAGCTTGGGCCTAGCGGGGGAAGAGACCCAGTACTTC
TRBJ2-1 | TRBD2 | TRBV6-6 | - | CASETKRLAADNEQFF | TGTGCCAGCGAAACGAAGCGACTAGCGGCAGACAATGAGCAGTTCTTC
TRBJ1-2 | - | TRBV7-2 | once | CASRVIPPYGYTF | TGTGCCAGCAGGGTTATTCCTCCCTATGGCTACACCTTC
TRBJ2-1 | TRBD2 | TRBV29-1 | - | CSVRVSGNRIEQFF | TGCAGCGTTCGAGTTAGCGGGAATCGGATTGAGCAGTTCTTC
TRBJ1-5 | - | TRBV5-1 | - | CASSSDGQGNQPQHF | TGCGCCAGCAGCTCAGACGGCCAGGGGAATCAGCCCCAGCATTTT
TRBJ1-6 | TRBD1 | TRBV13 | - | CASSSRDRGTSSPLHF | TGTGCCAGCAGCTCCCGGGACAGGGGAACAAGCTCACCCCTCCACTTT
TRBJ2-7 | TRBD1 | TRBV5-1 | - | CASSAGTAAFYEQYF | TGCGCCAGCAGCGCCGGGACAGCAGCCTTCTACGAGCAGTACTTC
TRBJ2-7 | - | TRBV10-3 | - | CAISEGHEQYF | TGTGCCATCAGTGAGGGACACGAGCAGTACTTC
TRBJ2-1 | - | TRBV10-2 | - | CAALAGNPPNEQFF | TGCGCCGCCCTGGCAGGGAACCCCCCCAATGAGCAGTTCTTC
TRBJ2-7 | TRBD1 | TRBV28 | - | CASSTGQYYYEQYF | TGTGCCAGCAGCACGGGACAGTACTACTACGAGCAGTACTTC
TRBJ2-5 | - | TRBV15 | once | CATSRGPQETQYF | TGTGCCACCTCCAGGGGCCCCCAAGAGACCCAGTACTTC
TRBJ2-1 | - | TRBV6-1 | - | CASSEEAAGSYYNEQFF | TGTGCCAGCAGTGAAGAAGCGGCGGGTTCGTACTACAATGAGCAGTTCTTC
TRBJ1-1 | - | TRBV6-6 | - | CASTIQGTEAFF | TGTGCCAGCACGATCCAGGGCACTGAAGCTTTCTTT
TRBJ1-1 | TRBD1 | TRBV5-4 | - | CASSKGQERAFF | TGTGCCAGCAGCAAAGGACAGGAGAGAGCTTTCTTT
TRBJ2-3 | - | TRBV6-5 | - | CASSSRGAGTDTQYF | TGTGCCAGCAGTAGCAGGGGGGCCGGCACAGATACGCAGTATTTT
TRBJ2-1 | TRBD2 | TRBV4-1 | - | CASSQEILAGGPSSYNEQFF | TGCGCCAGCAGCCAAGAAATCCTAGCGGGAGGGCCAAGCTCCTACAATGAGCAGTTCTTC
TRBJ2-3 | - | TRBV5-1 | - | CASSLDVGRADTQYF | TGCGCCAGCAGCTTGGACGTGGGCCGGGCAGATACGCAGTATTTT
TRBJ2-6 | - | TRBV7-3 | - | CASSPQIAGANVLTF | TGTGCCAGCAGCCCCCAAATAGCTGGGGCCAACGTCCTGACTTTC
TRBJ2-7 | - | TRBV4-3 | once | CASSLLIKIESLDPYEQYF | TGCGCCAGCAGTCTTCTTATCAAGATAGAATCCTTGGACCCCTACGAGCAGTACTTC
TRBJ2-3 | TRBD2 | TRBV5-1 | - | CASSPPKREGDTQYF | TGCGCCAGCAGCCCCCCCAAGCGGGAGGGAGATACGCAGTATTTT
TRBJ2-5 | TRBD2 | TRBV6-5 | - | CASSRGRVQETQYF | TGTGCCAGCAGTCGAGGGAGGGTCCAAGAGACCCAGTACTTC
TRBJ2-6 | - | TRBV6-5 | - | CASSYNRAGANVLTF | TGTGCCAGCAGTTACAACAGGGCGGGGGCCAACGTCCTGACTTTC
TRBJ2-1 | TRBD2 | TRBV5-4 | - | CASSLPSGTYNEQFF | TGTGCCAGCAGCTTGCCTAGCGGGACCTACAATGAGCAGTTCTTC
TRBJ1-3 | - | TRBV28 | - | CASSSQGRDTIYF | TGTGCCAGCAGTTCCCAGGGCCGAGACACCATATATTTT
TRBJ1-5 | - | TRBV7-2 | - | CASSGDRINQPQHF | TGTGCCAGCAGCGGCGACAGGATCAATCAGCCCCAGCATTTT
TRBJ2-7 | TRBD1 | TRBV27 | - | CASRKLGQGVTYEQYF | TGTGCCAGCAGGAAGCTCGGACAGGGGGTAACCTACGAGCAGTACTTC
TRBJ2-1 | - | TRBV20-1 | - | CSARDLGLQFF | TGCAGTGCTAGGGATTTAGGGCTGCAGTTCTTC
TRBJ2-2 | - | TRBV5-6 | - | CASSFRTANTGELFF | TGTGCCAGCAGCTTCAGGACAGCGAACACCGGGGAGCTGTTTTTT
TRBJ2-2 | TRBD1 | TRBV5-1 | - | CASSVGTAADTGELFF | TGCGCCAGCAGCGTAGGGACAGCGGCCGACACCGGGGAGCTGTTTTTT
TRBJ2-5 | TRBD2 | TRBV2 | - | CASGGDGGIQETQYF | TGTGCCAGCGGCGGTGACGGGGGGATCCAAGAGACCCAGTACTTC
TRBJ2-4 | - | TRBV5-4 | - | CASSLAPGAKNIQYF | TGTGCCAGCAGCTTGGCCCCGGGAGCCAAAAACATTCAGTACTTC
TRBJ2-7 | - | TRBV14 | - | CASSSLPSNEQYF | TGTGCCAGCAGCTCCCTCCCGTCCAACGAGCAGTACTTC
TRBJ2-2 | - | TRBV2 | - | CASSVDGIQGLFF | TGTGCCAGCAGTGTGGACGGTATTCAAGGGCTGTTTTTT
TRBJ1-2 | - | TRBV2 | - | CASSAPGEYYGYTF | TGTGCCAGCAGTGCTCCAGGGGAGTACTATGGCTACACCTTC